One TCR beta chain is described in this entry. Its antigen is unknown. This sample is drawn from a study of T cells expressing NK-cell markers. Study details: Seropositivity for HCMV was found in most of the eight sequenced donors, with one seronegative.

Broader study findings: In more than five donors, dominant CD3+CD56+NKG2C+ clones formed about 1.0-7.5% of CD8+ cells. Topping the CD3+CD56-NKG2C+ fraction as well were these clonotypes, in a few donors.

Researchers built TCR beta cDNA using 5'RACE template switching with UMIs. From the 5' RACE reads, TCRdb lists one entry per CDR3 protein and no DNA. This sample's table has some 280,000 distinct CDR3 sequences. The CDR3 is 14 amino acids. CDR1 and CDR2 (germline): LGHNA, YSLEER. Sequenced sample: blood T cells: a sorted CD56 or NKG2C T cell subset, CD4+ or CD8+ T cells, or bulk PBMC T cells (not recorded which). This clonotype was obtained from a man between 18 and 29 years old in good health. The V call is TRBV4-3, the J call TRBJ1-2; TCRdb's D call of TRBD1 is untestable without DNA. The CDR3 region is CASSQVRDSYGYTF.